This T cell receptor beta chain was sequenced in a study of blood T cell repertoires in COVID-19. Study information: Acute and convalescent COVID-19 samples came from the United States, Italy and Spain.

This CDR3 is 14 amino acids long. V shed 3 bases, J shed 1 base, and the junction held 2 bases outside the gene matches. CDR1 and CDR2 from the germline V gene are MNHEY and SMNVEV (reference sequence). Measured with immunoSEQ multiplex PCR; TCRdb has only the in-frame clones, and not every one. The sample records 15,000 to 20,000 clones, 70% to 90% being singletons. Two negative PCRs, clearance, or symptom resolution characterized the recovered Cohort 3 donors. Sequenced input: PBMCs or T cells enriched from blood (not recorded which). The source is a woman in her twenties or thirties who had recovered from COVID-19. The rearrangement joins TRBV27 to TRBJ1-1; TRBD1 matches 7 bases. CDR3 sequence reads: CASSFKGANTEAFF. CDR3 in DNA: TGTGCCAGCAGTTTCAAGGGGGCGAACACTGAAGCTTTCTTT.